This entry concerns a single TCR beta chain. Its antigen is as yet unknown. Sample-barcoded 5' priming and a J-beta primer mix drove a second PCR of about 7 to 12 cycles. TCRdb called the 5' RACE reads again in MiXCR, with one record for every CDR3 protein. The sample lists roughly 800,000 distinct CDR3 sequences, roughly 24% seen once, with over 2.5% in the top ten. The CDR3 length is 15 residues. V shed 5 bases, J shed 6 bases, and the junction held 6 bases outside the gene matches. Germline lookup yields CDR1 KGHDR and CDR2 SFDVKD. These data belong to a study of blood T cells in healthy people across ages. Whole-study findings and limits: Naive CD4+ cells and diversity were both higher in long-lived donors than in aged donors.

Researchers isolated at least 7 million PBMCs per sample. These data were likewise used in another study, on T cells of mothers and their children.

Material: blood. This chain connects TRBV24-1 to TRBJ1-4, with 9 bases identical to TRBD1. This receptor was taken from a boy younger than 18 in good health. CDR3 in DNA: TGTGCCACCAGTGCCGCGACAGGGGGAGATGAAAAACTGTTTTTT. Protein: CATSAATGGDEKLFF.